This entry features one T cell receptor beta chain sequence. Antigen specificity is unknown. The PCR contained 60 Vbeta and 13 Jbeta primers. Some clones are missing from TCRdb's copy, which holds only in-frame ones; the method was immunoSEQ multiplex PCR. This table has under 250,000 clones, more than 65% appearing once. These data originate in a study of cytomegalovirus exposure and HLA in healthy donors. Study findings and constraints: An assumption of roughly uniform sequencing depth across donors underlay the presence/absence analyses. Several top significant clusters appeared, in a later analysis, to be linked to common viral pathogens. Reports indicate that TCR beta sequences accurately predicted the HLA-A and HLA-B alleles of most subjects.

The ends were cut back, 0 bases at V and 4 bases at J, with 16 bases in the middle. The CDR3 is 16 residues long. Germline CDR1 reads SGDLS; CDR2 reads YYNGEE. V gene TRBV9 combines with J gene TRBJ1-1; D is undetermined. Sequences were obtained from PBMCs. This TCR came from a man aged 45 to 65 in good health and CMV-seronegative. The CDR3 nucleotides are TGTGCCAGCAGCGTAGGGGTCGGGGAAGGGCTCACTGAAGCTTTCTTT. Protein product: CASSVGVGEGLTEAFF.